These 21 T cell receptor beta chains share one sample of origin, sequenced in a study of T cells expressing NK-cell markers. TCRdb reanalyzed the 5' RACE reads and collapses them to one entry per CDR3 protein, without DNA. The table lists over 350,000 distinct CDR3 sequences. The sequenced sample was blood T cells: a sorted CD56 or NKG2C T cell subset, CD4+ or CD8+ T cells, or bulk PBMC T cells (not recorded which). All receptors derive from a woman between 45 and 65 years old in good health.

The chain is built from TRBV27 and TRBJ2-1. The CDR3 consists of 14 residues. Germline CDR1 MNHEY, CDR2 SMNVEV (reference sequence). The CDR3 loop is CASSLRDYSNEQFF.

The chain has TRBV12-3 or TRBV12-4 and TRBJ1-6; lacking DNA, the TRBD1 call made by TCRdb goes unchecked. This CDR3 is 15 amino acids long. The chain's CDR3 is CASSLRTGSFSPLHF.

The chain couples TRBV3-1 to TRBJ2-7; lacking DNA, the TRBD2 call made by TCRdb goes unchecked. Germline V CDR1 and CDR2: LGHDT, YNNKEL (reference sequence). The CDR3 sequence is 18 residues long. The CDR3 reads CASSQLVTSGRVTGEQYF.

The V call is TRBV29-1, the J call TRBJ2-5; TCRdb's D call of TRBD1 is untestable without DNA. The CDR3 extends over 14 amino acids. Germline values: CDR1 SQVTM, CDR2 ANQGSEA. The CDR3: CSGTPGQDEETQYF.

The chain recombines TRBV27 with TRBJ2-2. Germline CDR1 is MNHEY and CDR2 is SMNVEV (reference sequence). The length of the CDR3 is 14 residues. CDR3 protein: CASSFREWAGELFF.

The chain recombines TRBV6-5 with TRBJ2-3; the TCRdb D gene call, TRBD1, has no DNA to confirm it. The CDR3 has 17 residues. Germline CDR1 is MNHEY and CDR2 is SVGAGI. The chain's CDR3 is CASSGGYGGTNWGTQYF.

This chain joins TRBV5-1 and TRBJ1-3; TCRdb selects TRBD1, and the lack of DNA leaves this call unchecked. The CDR3 consists of 13 residues. The germline gives CDR1 SGHRS, CDR2 YFSETQ. The chain's CDR3 is CASSPRGINTIYF.

The V and J genes are TRBV20-1 and TRBJ2-5. The CDR3 spans 13 residues. The germline gives CDR1 DFQATT, CDR2 SNEGSKA (reference sequence). CDR3 residues: CSARSETGETQYF.

This chain connects TRBV20-1 to TRBJ2-1; TCRdb's assignment of TRBD2 cannot be checked, as there is no DNA. The CDR3 runs 15 residues. From germline, CDR1 is DFQATT and CDR2 SNEGSKA (reference sequence). The CDR3 region is CSARGSGLADNEQFF.

V is TRBV24-1 and J is TRBJ2-1; lacking DNA, the TRBD1 call made by TCRdb goes unchecked. The germline V gene encodes CDR1 KGHDR and CDR2 SFDVKD. The CDR3 consists of 15 residues. CDR3 in amino acids: CATSDSRDGHNEQFF.

This chain uses TRBV28 with TRBJ1-2. Per germline, CDR1 MDHEN and CDR2 SYDVKM. This CDR3 is built from 14 residues. The CDR3 sequence is CASSRTPSNYGYTF.

This sequence joins TRBV12-3 or TRBV12-4 and TRBJ2-3; there is no DNA to check the TCRdb D call of TRBD2. This CDR3 is built from 15 residues. CDR3: CASSPHGRYTDTQYF.

The chain joins TRBV5-1 to TRBJ1-1; TCRdb lists TRBD1, though no DNA is available to test this call. The CDR3 extends over 13 amino acids. The germline gives CDR1 SGHRS, CDR2 YFSETQ. The chain's CDR3 is CASSPGPGAEAFF.

This chain joins TRBV6-1 and TRBJ2-7; TCRdb's D call of TRBD2 is untestable without DNA. Germline CDR1 and CDR2: MNHNS and SASEGT. The CDR3 has 15 amino acids. The CDR3 reads CASKDGVAAAYEQYF.

This chain connects TRBV29-1 to TRBJ2-1; TCRdb names TRBD1, which stays unverified in the absence of DNA. The CDR3 is 13 residues long. Germline V gene lookup returns CDR1 SQVTM and CDR2 ANQGSEA. The CDR3: CSGQDWAYNEQFF.

V gene TRBV27 combines with J gene TRBJ1-3; there is no DNA to check the TCRdb D call of TRBD1. CDR1 MNHEY and CDR2 SMNVEV come from the germline V gene (reference sequence). CDR3 length: 13 amino acids. Here the CDR3 reads CASSRGDGNTIYF.

CDR3 sequence: CASGTGGFSSYNEQFF. The chain recombines TRBV6-1 with TRBJ2-1; as DNA is missing, the TRBD1 call by TCRdb cannot be tested. CDR1 is MNHNS, CDR2 SASEGT, per germline. This CDR3 has 16 amino acids.

This chain links TRBV12-3 or TRBV12-4 with TRBJ1-4; TCRdb's D call of TRBD1 is untestable without DNA. This CDR3 is built from 12 residues. CDR3 in amino acids: CASSSDREGLFF.

The chain employs TRBV12-3 or TRBV12-4 and TRBJ2-2; TCRdb reports TRBD2, a call that lacks DNA to check it against. This CDR3 comprises 17 residues. CDR3: CASSLRRLAGKAGELFF.

This chain connects TRBV3-1 to TRBJ1-2. The CDR3 has 15 amino acids. Germline values: CDR1 LGHDT, CDR2 YNNKEL (reference sequence). CDR3 in amino acids: CASSQGLRDLYGYTF.

The chain carries TRBV5-1 and TRBJ2-7; the TCRdb D gene call, TRBD1, has no DNA to confirm it. Germline V gene lookup returns CDR1 SGHRS and CDR2 YFSETQ. The CDR3 contains 15 residues. This chain's CDR3 is CASSFGTEITYEQYF.